The subject of this entry is one T cell receptor beta chain. These data are taken from a study of T cells in localized non-small cell lung cancer. This CDR3 is 15 amino acids long. V was pared by 4 bases and J by 2 bases, with 4 bases of the junction left unmatched. The germline gives CDR1 MNHEY, CDR2 SVGAGI. Generated by immunoSEQ multiplex PCR, the TCRdb table keeps only in-frame clones and is missing some. The table shows about 26,000 clones, with roughly 80% occurring only once. This receptor was obtained from a woman aged 35 to 75 with stage I lung adenocarcinoma. Here the sequenced sample was peripheral blood, taken before any cancer treatment. The chain carries TRBV6-5 and TRBJ2-5, with 10 positions matching TRBD2. The chain's CDR3 is CASSSQRGGQETQYF. CDR3 coding DNA: TGTGCCAGCAGTTCCCAGCGGGGGGGGCAAGAGACCCAGTACTTC.